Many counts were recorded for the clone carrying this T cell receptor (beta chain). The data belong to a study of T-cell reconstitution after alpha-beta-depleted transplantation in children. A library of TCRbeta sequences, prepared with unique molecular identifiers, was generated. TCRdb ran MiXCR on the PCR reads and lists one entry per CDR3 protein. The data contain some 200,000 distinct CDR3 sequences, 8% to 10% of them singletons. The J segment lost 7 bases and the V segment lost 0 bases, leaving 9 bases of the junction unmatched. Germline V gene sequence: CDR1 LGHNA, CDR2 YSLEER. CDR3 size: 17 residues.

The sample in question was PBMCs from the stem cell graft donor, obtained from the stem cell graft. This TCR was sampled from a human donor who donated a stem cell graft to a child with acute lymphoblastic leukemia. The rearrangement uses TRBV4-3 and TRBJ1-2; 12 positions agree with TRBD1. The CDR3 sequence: CASSQDTGTGGAGGYTF. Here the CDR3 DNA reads TGCGCCAGCAGCCAAGACACCGGGACAGGGGGCGCGGGTGGCTACACCTTC.